The 13 T cell receptor beta chains below come from one sample, sequenced in a study of T-cell reconstitution after alpha-beta-depleted transplantation in children. Unique molecular identifiers were used to barcode this TCRbeta library. TCRdb reprocessed the PCR reads with MiXCR, giving one entry per CDR3 protein. The repertoire has 440,000 or so distinct CDR3 sequences, over 40% of them found once; the top ten carry around 29%. The sequences come from PBMCs, collected before TCRalphabeta/CD19-depleted stem cell transplant. These receptors were collected from a girl aged 2-10 years with aplastic anemia, due to receive a stem cell transplant.

The chain employs TRBV9 and TRBJ1-4, with 7 bases that match TRBD1. This CDR3 is built from 16 residues. V gave up 0 bases and J gave up 0 bases; unmatched junction bases: 2. Germline loops: CDR1 SGDLS, CDR2 YYNGEE. The CDR3 loop is CASSVEGTATNEKLFF. The CDR3 region has the DNA TGTGCCAGCAGCGTAGAGGGGACAGCAACTAATGAAAAACTGTTTTTT. The complete variable domain, with remaining parts taken from reference TRBV9 and TRBJ1-4, reads DSGVTQTPKHLITATGQRVTLRCSPRSGDLSVYWYQQSLDQGLQFLIQYYNGEERAKGNILERFSAQQFPDLHSELNLSSLELGDSALYFCASSVEGTATNEKLFFGSGTQLSVL.

The rearrangement links TRBV7-6 to TRBJ2-1, with 11 bases fitting TRBD2. CDR1 and CDR2 from the germline V gene are SGHVS and FNYEAQ. The CDR3 is 19 residues long. V lost 1 base to trimming and J lost 0 bases; unmatched junction nucleotides: 8. The CDR3 DNA reads TGTGCCAGCAGCTTAGTCCCCCTGGGGACTAGCGGCTCCTACAATGAGCAGTTCTTC. The encoded protein is CASSLVPLGTSGSYNEQFF.

Written as DNA, the CDR3 is TGCAGTGCCCGTACCCCAGGGATGGGAGAGACCCAGTACTTC. Protein sequence: CSARTPGMGETQYF. J is TRBJ2-5 and V is TRBV20-1, with D possibly TRBD1 on 5 matching bases. The CDR3 runs to 14 residues. The germline V gene encodes CDR1 DFQATT and CDR2 SNEGSKA (reference sequence). The V end lost 6 bases, the J end lost 4 bases, and 18 bases lay between the germline ends.

This clonotype turned up a few times. The V call is TRBV12-3 or TRBV12-4, the J call TRBJ1-4, with D possibly matching TRBD1 (5 bases). The ends were cut back, 3 bases at V and 4 bases at J, with 12 bases in the middle. The CDR3 totals 15 residues. Here the CDR3 DNA reads TGTGCCAGCAGTTTCTCTGACAGCCATAATGAAAAACTGTTTTTT. Residues: CASSFSDSHNEKLFF.

This clonotype appeared a single time. The rearrangement uses TRBV7-2 and TRBJ2-7, with TRBD1 matching over 8 bases. J gave up 7 bases and V 7 bases, and 12 bases lay outside the gene matches. The germline V gene has CDR1 SGHTA and CDR2 FQGNSA. The CDR3 runs to 14 residues. The DNA for the CDR3 is TGTGCCAGCATCCCCTTCCAGGGGGCTAGGGAGCAGTACTTC. It translates to CASIPFQGAREQYF.

J is TRBJ2-5 and V is TRBV6-5, with D uncertain. The V gene's germline CDR1 is MNHEY and CDR2 SVGAGI. The CDR3 has 15 residues. The V end lost 2 bases, the J end lost 0 bases, and 10 bases lay between the germline ends. The CDR3 loop reads CASSYDLSYQETQYF. The DNA for the CDR3 is TGTGCCAGCAGTTACGACCTGAGCTACCAAGAGACCCAGTACTTC.

This clonotype was detected only once. The rearrangement links TRBV7-9 to TRBJ2-1, with TRBD2 identical over 7 bases. CDR3 length equals 14 residues. Germline V gene data show CDR1 as SEHNR and CDR2 as FQNEAQ (reference sequence). The ends lost 7 bases at V and 9 bases at J; junction bases unmatched: 12. This CDR3 is CASTVSPTSFEQFF. In DNA, the CDR3 is TGTGCCAGCACCGTTTCCCCGACTAGCTTTGAGCAGTTCTTC.

The V call is TRBV6-5, the J call TRBJ2-1; 9 bases agree with TRBD2. The CDR3 spans 16 residues. Germline trimming cut 2 bases from V and 3 bases from J; bases unmatched to any gene: 5. CDR1 is MNHEY, CDR2 SVGAGI, per germline. DNA for the CDR3: TGTGCCAGCAGTTACCACCCTAGCGGGAACTACAATGAGCAGTTCTTC. This codes for CASSYHPSGNYNEQFF.

V gene TRBV6-5 combines with J gene TRBJ2-3; the D call may be TRBD1 or TRBD2 (5 bases each). CDR1 and CDR2 from the germline V gene are MNHEY and SVGAGI. This CDR3 is built from 15 residues. V gave up 2 bases and J gave up 5 bases, with 14 bases separating them. The CDR3 coding sequence is TGTGCCAGCAGTTACGAGGGGCCCCGGGGAGATACGCAGTATTTT. Its translation is CASSYEGPRGDTQYF.

This clonotype was counted between two and nine times. This sequence joins TRBV5-1 and TRBJ2-5, with D perhaps TRBD1 or TRBD2 (6 bases each). The CDR3 runs to 13 residues. Germline V gene data show CDR1 as SGHRS and CDR2 as YFSETQ. The V gene lost 8 bases and the J gene lost 5 bases, with 16 bases spanning the gap. The CDR3 loop is CASRTTGPETQYF. DNA of the CDR3: TGCGCCAGTCGGACTACAGGGCCCGAGACCCAGTACTTC.

This clonotype has a handful of counts. The J gene is TRBJ1-6, the V gene TRBV19, with D tentatively TRBD1 (5 bases). There are 16 residues in the CDR3. Germline CDR1 and CDR2: LNHDA and SQIVND (reference sequence). V lost 7 bases to trimming and J lost 6 bases, with 19 bases between them. CDR3 loop: CASTLSSRQGNSPLHF. The CDR3 DNA follows: TGTGCCAGTACCCTCAGCTCGCGGCAGGGTAATTCACCCCTCCACTTT.

The rearrangement links TRBV7-2 to TRBJ2-5; the D is unclear. The germline V gene encodes CDR1 SGHTA and CDR2 FQGNSA. The CDR3 spans 14 residues. V was pared by 2 bases and J by 5 bases, with 12 bases between. The CDR3 DNA reads as TGTGCCAGCAGCTTACGGCGGAGCGATGAGACCCAGTACTTC. It encodes CASSLRRSDETQYF.

This clonotype was picked up a small number of times. This chain uses TRBV12-3 or TRBV12-4 with TRBJ1-4; D ambiguous. This CDR3 has 15 residues. V shed 6 bases and J shed 5 bases, with 16 bases lying between them. The CDR3: CASRPRGATNEKLFF. The CDR3 DNA reads TGTGCCAGCAGACCCCGGGGAGCCACAAATGAAAAACTGTTTTTT.